These 23 T cell receptor beta chains originate from one sample sequenced in a study of TIL therapy for anti-PD-1-resistant metastatic lung cancer. The immunoSEQ assay was v3. Clones were read by immunoSEQ multiplex PCR, and TCRdb kept only the in-frame ones, dropping some. The sample has approximately 47,000 clones, 86% seen once; the top ten hold around 5%. Stated time point: pre-treatment sample, taken before nivolumab and TIL therapy. The material was blood, obtained at baseline. The receptors come from a person aged 25-80 years with non-small cell lung cancer.

The chain recombines TRBV10-3 with TRBJ2-3; no definite D call. From germline, CDR1 is ENHRY and CDR2 SYGVKD. CDR3 length: 12 residues. V lost 8 bases and J lost 4, with 10 bases in between. The CDR3: CAIGESSDTQYF. Here the CDR3 DNA reads TGTGCCATCGGGGAATCCTCAGATACGCAGTATTTT.

The chain joins TRBV5-6 to TRBJ1-2, with 7 positions matching TRBD1. The CDR3 is 16 amino acids. Per germline, CDR1 SGHDT and CDR2 YYEEEE. After removal of 0 bases from V and 4 bases from J, the junction contained 9 bases not matched to a gene. The CDR3, as DNA: TGTGCCAGCAGCTTGGAGGACAGGTTAGTGAGCTATGGCTACACCTTC. This gives the protein CASSLEDRLVSYGYTF.

J is TRBJ1-2 and V is TRBV7-9; the D gene is possibly TRBD1 (5 bases). This CDR3 spans 14 amino acids. The germline V gene encodes CDR1 SEHNR and CDR2 FQNEAQ (reference sequence). Deletions cut 5 bases from V and 8 bases from J, with 18 bases between. The CDR3 nucleotides are TGTGCCAGCAGCGAGGGACCCCTCAAGTACGGCTACACCTTC. It yields the protein CASSEGPLKYGYTF.

V usage is TRBV2 and J usage is TRBJ1-4; perhaps TRBD1 as D (6 bases). This CDR3 spans 15 amino acids. Germline V gene lookup returns CDR1 SNHLY and CDR2 FYNNEI. The V end lost 8 bases, the J end lost 0 bases, and 13 bases lay between the germline ends. In DNA form, the CDR3 reads TGTGCCAGCCGACTGGACAGTTCAACTAATGAAAAACTGTTTTTT. Its translation: CASRLDSSTNEKLFF.

The chain recombines TRBV6-4 with TRBJ1-5; possible D gene TRBD1, 6 bases. Germline assignment: CDR1 MRHNA and CDR2 SNTAGT. The CDR3 loop spans 16 amino acids. Trimming removed 8 bases from V and 8 bases from J, with 25 bases in between. In DNA form, the CDR3 reads TGTGCCAGCTCCCGGGACACCGAGGTGATTCTTGAGCCCCAGCATTTT. It codes for CASSRDTEVILEPQHF.

This clone has more than one count but fewer than ten. The chain couples TRBV9 to TRBJ1-6; D is undetermined. Trimming removed 3 bases from V and 2 bases from J, with 12 bases in between. Germline V gene sequence: CDR1 SGDLS, CDR2 YYNGEE. The CDR3 loop spans 16 amino acids. The CDR3 DNA reads TGTGCCAGCAGCGCCCAAGGCGCTCCCTATAATTCACCCCTCCACTTT. Residues: CASSAQGAPYNSPLHF.

This clone appeared a few times. The chain combines TRBV19 with TRBJ2-2; the match to TRBD1 covers 7 bases. V trimming: 5 bases; J trimming: 0 bases; junction bases outside the gene matches: 3. Per germline, CDR1 LNHDA and CDR2 SQIVND (reference sequence). The length of the CDR3 is 15 residues. The CDR3 spells CASSYRGANTGELFF. Written as DNA, the CDR3 is TGTGCCAGTAGTTACAGGGGCGCGAACACCGGGGAGCTGTTTTTT.

V and J are TRBV24-1 and TRBJ2-7; the match to TRBD1 covers 10 bases. The V and J ends lost 5 bases and 6 bases, in that order; junction bases with no gene match: 9. CDR1 is KGHDR and CDR2 is SFDVKD in the germline V gene. The CDR3 runs 15 residues. The CDR3 region has the DNA TGTGCCACCAGTGCAGATGGGACAGGGGTCGCCGAGCAGTACTTC. Its translation is CATSADGTGVAEQYF.

The rearrangement uses TRBV28 and TRBJ2-7; TRBD1 or TRBD2 may be the D gene (5 bases each). Trimming cost V 3 bases and J 0 bases, with 18 bases left between them. The V gene's germline CDR1 is MDHEN and CDR2 SYDVKM. The CDR3 runs 17 residues. The CDR3 DNA sequence: TGTGCCAGCAGTTTTGGGCTTGTTGGGGACCGCTCCTACGAGCAGTACTTC. It encodes CASSFGLVGDRSYEQYF.

The chain combines TRBV5-1 with TRBJ2-7; 12 bases match TRBD2. The CDR3 spans 16 residues. The germline V gene has CDR1 SGHRS and CDR2 YFSETQ. V dropped 5 bases and J dropped 6; count of bases not matched to a gene: 12. In DNA form, the CDR3 reads TGCGCCAGCAGTAGGACCATGGCTAGCGGGGGGGCCGAGCAGTACTTC. Protein sequence: CASSRTMASGGAEQYF. The full variable domain, in which reference TRBV5-1 and TRBJ2-7 provide the parts outside the CDR3, is KAGVTQTPRYLIKTRGQQVTLSCSPISGHRSVSWYQQTPGQGLQFLFEYFSETQRNKGNFPGRFSGRQFSNSRSEMNVSTLELGDSALYLCASSRTMASGGAEQYFGPGTRLTVT.

Details on this clone: At one of its ends the junction is not consistent with the germline gene, which may arise from a read error. This chain connects TRBV6-2 or TRBV6-3 to TRBJ2-5, with D perhaps TRBD1 or TRBD2 (5 bases each). The CDR3 is 11 residues long. Per the germline V gene, CDR1 is MNHEY and CDR2 is SVGEGT. The CDR3 sequence: CASSYRDGKNF. The DNA for the CDR3 is TGTGCCAGCAGTTACAGGGACGGGAAGAACTTC.

The gene calls are TRBV30 and TRBJ2-1; D may correspond to TRBD1 or TRBD2 (5 bases each). This CDR3 is 13 amino acids long. Germline CDR1 reads GTSNPN; CDR2 reads SVGIG (reference sequence). V was pared by 4 bases and J by 10 bases, with 17 bases between. The DNA for the CDR3 is TGTGCCTGGATTGGGGCCTATGGCGGGGAGCAGTTCTTC. It codes for CAWIGAYGGEQFF.

This chain connects TRBV5-1 to TRBJ2-1; D remains unclear. The CDR3 totals 16 residues. Per germline, CDR1 SGHRS and CDR2 YFSETQ. Trimming cost V 0 bases and J 0 bases, with 10 bases left between them. CDR3 amino acids: CASSLETAPSYNEQFF. In DNA form, the CDR3 reads TGCGCCAGCAGCTTGGAAACGGCGCCCTCCTACAATGAGCAGTTCTTC.

The chain links TRBV3-1 (or the pseudogene TRBV3-2) to TRBJ2-7; D is perhaps TRBD1 (6 bases). Trimming took off 4 bases at V and 6 bases at J, with 22 bases between the two ends. The CDR3 runs 16 residues. Germline lookup yields CDR1 LGHDT and CDR2 YNNKEL (reference sequence). The CDR3: CASSPQHRVAFSEQYF. In DNA, the CDR3 is TGTGCCAGCAGCCCCCAACACAGGGTCGCCTTTAGCGAGCAGTACTTC.

The rearrangement uses TRBV28 and TRBJ1-1; 9 nucleotides agree with TRBD1. The V and J ends lost 6 bases and 10 bases, in that order; junction bases with no gene match: 9. This CDR3 has 13 amino acids. Germline CDR1 and CDR2: MDHEN and SYDVKM. The CDR3 coding sequence is TGTGCCAGCAGGTCCGGGACAGGGATCGGAGCTTTCTTT. Translation gives CASRSGTGIGAFF.

The chain has TRBV5-1 and TRBJ2-7; D might be TRBD1 (5 bases). In germline, CDR1 is SGHRS, CDR2 YFSETQ. The V gene lost 2 bases and the J gene lost 4 bases, with 10 bases spanning the gap. The CDR3 runs 13 residues. The CDR3 spells CASSFDSQYEQYF. The CDR3 bases are TGCGCCAGCAGCTTCGACAGCCAGTACGAGCAGTACTTC. The full variable domain, its missing parts supplied by reference TRBV5-1 and TRBJ2-7, is KAGVTQTPRYLIKTRGQQVTLSCSPISGHRSVSWYQQTPGQGLQFLFEYFSETQRNKGNFPGRFSGRQFSNSRSEMNVSTLELGDSALYLCASSFDSQYEQYFGPGTRLTVT.

The V gene is TRBV11-2, the J gene TRBJ1-1, with TRBD1 identical over 9 bases. The germline V gene has CDR1 SGHAT and CDR2 FQNNGV. Unmatched junction bases numbered 7, after V lost 5 bases and J lost 3 bases. CDR3 length: 15 amino acids. In DNA, the CDR3 is TGTGCCAGCAGCCCATCACAGGGGGCGGACACTGAAGCTTTCTTT. Protein product: CASSPSQGADTEAFF.

The chain has TRBV29-1 and TRBJ2-1; 10 bases match TRBD1. The CDR3 is made up of 14 amino acids. V shed 6 bases, J shed 5 bases, and the junction held 7 bases outside the gene matches. Germline lookup yields CDR1 SQVTM and CDR2 ANQGSEA. The CDR3 region is CSVGLGTGDNEQFF. CDR3 in DNA: TGCAGCGTGGGCCTCGGGACAGGGGACAATGAGCAGTTCTTC.

The chain has TRBV7-3 and TRBJ2-1, with unresolved D. With 4 bases removed from V and 0 bases from J, the gap between germline ends came to 10 bases. CDR3 length equals 15 residues. Looked up from germline, CDR1 is SGHTA and CDR2 is FQGTGA. CDR3 loop: CASSSEPSSYNEQFF. CDR3 DNA: TGTGCCAGCAGCTCAGAGCCCAGCTCCTACAATGAGCAGTTCTTC.

V is TRBV4-3 and J is TRBJ2-7, with D possibly TRBD2 on 7 matching bases. Per the germline V gene, CDR1 is LGHNA and CDR2 is YSLEER. The germline V and J ends were trimmed by 0 bases and 7 bases, with 25 bases remaining between them. The CDR3 contains 18 residues. The CDR3 loop is CASSQEPAGAGAPREQYF. CDR3 bases: TGCGCCAGCAGCCAAGAACCCGCGGGGGCGGGGGCTCCAAGGGAGCAGTACTTC.

The V and J genes are TRBV27 and TRBJ2-3; 7 bases map to TRBD2. Germline values: CDR1 MNHEY, CDR2 SMNVEV (reference sequence). J was trimmed by 5 bases and V by 6 bases; bases with no gene match: 14. This CDR3 has 16 amino acids. The CDR3 protein is CASRTGLGEGGDTQYF. CDR3 nucleotide sequence: TGTGCCAGCAGGACCGGCCTTGGGGAGGGAGGAGATACGCAGTATTTT.

The chain links TRBV14 to TRBJ2-1; 7 nucleotides agree with TRBD2. The CDR3 loop spans 13 amino acids. The V gene's germline CDR1 is SGHDN and CDR2 FVKESK. Trimming took 4 bases from V and 7 from J; bases not matched to a gene: 4. CDR3 protein: CASSRYSGNEQFF. For the CDR3, the DNA is TGTGCCAGCAGCCGATATAGCGGGAATGAGCAGTTCTTC. The whole variable domain, remainder taken from reference TRBV14 and TRBJ2-1, is EAGVTQFPSHSVIEKGQTVTLRCDPISGHDNLYWYRRVMGKEIKFLLHFVKESKQDESGMPNNRFLAERTGGTYSTLKVQPAELEDSGVYFCASSRYSGNEQFFGPGTRLTVL.

The chain is built from TRBV7-3 and TRBJ2-1; D is ambiguous. Germline CDR1 SGHTA, CDR2 FQGTGA. The CDR3 covers 13 residues. Deletions cut 9 bases from V and 0 bases from J, with 9 bases between. The CDR3 protein is CASAIGSYNEQFF. CDR3 in DNA: TGTGCCAGTGCAATTGGCTCCTACAATGAGCAGTTCTTC.